This passage covers 19 T cell receptor beta chains from one sample sequenced in a study of blood T cell repertoires in COVID-19. Sequenced by immunoSEQ multiplex PCR; TCRdb stores in-frame clones only, minus some. Among over 90,000 clones, around 87% were seen once, and the ten largest hold just under 20%. Material for sequencing was peripheral blood. The source of these receptors is a human donor in a cohort sampled during active COVID-19.

This clone was counted once. The chain uses TRBV5-1 and TRBJ1-1; D call uncertain. The V end was cut by 6 bases, the J end by 3 bases, with 12 bases between. Germline assignment: CDR1 SGHRS and CDR2 YFSETQ. The CDR3 spans 13 residues. The CDR3 reads CASKGPGDTEAFF. CDR3 DNA sequence: TGCGCCAGCAAGGGCCCGGGAGACACTGAAGCTTTCTTT.

V and J are TRBV6-1 and TRBJ2-3; 7 bases map to TRBD1. The V segment lost 2 bases and the J segment 0 bases; nucleotides outside the gene matches: 5. The length of the CDR3 is 16 residues. CDR1 is MNHNS and CDR2 is SASEGT in the germline V gene. CDR3 region: CASSERRGQSTDTQYF. The DNA for the CDR3 is TGTGCCAGCAGTGAAAGACGGGGACAGAGCACAGATACGCAGTATTTT.

The gene calls are TRBV5-1 and TRBJ1-2, with D perhaps TRBD1 (5 bases). The CDR3 length is 14 residues. The germline V gene has CDR1 SGHRS and CDR2 YFSETQ. The V and J ends lost 2 bases and 4 bases respectively, with 12 bases between them. Written as DNA, the CDR3 is TGCGCCAGCAGCTTATTAGGCGACAGCTATGGCTACACCTTC. Amino acids: CASSLLGDSYGYTF.

The chain combines TRBV28 with TRBJ1-2; D is possibly TRBD1 (5 bases). This CDR3 region has 12 residues. From germline, CDR1 is MDHEN and CDR2 SYDVKM. The germline V and J ends were trimmed by 4 bases and 8 bases, with 11 bases remaining between them. The CDR3: CASSSSGKGYTF. As DNA, the CDR3 is TGTGCCAGCAGTTCCTCAGGGAAGGGCTACACCTTC.

The J gene is TRBJ2-5, the V gene TRBV3-1 (or the pseudogene TRBV3-2), with TRBD2 identical over 7 bases. V was pared by 11 bases and J by 5 bases, with 14 bases of the junction left unmatched. Looked up from germline, CDR1 is LGHDT and CDR2 is YNNKEL (reference sequence). CDR3 length equals 14 residues. CDR3 protein: CAAGSWGGTETQYF. As DNA, the CDR3 is TGTGCCGCAGGATCGTGGGGGGGAACGGAGACCCAGTACTTC.

This clone appeared once. This chain uses TRBV7-2 with TRBJ1-3, with D unclear. The CDR3 has 15 amino acids. From germline, CDR1 is SGHTA and CDR2 FQGNSA. With 4 bases removed from V and 1 base from J, the gap between germline ends came to 11 bases. This CDR3 is CASSYTPGSGNTIYF. CDR3 DNA: TGTGCCAGCAGCTATACACCGGGGTCTGGAAACACCATATATTTT.

This clone was seen only once. The chain uses TRBV12-5 and TRBJ2-7; a weak D match, TRBD1 (5 bases). V was trimmed by 1 base and J by 2 bases, leaving 9 bases between them. The CDR3 has 14 residues. Germline V gives CDR1 LGHNT, CDR2 FRNRAP. CDR3: CASGLEGRAYEQYF. The CDR3 DNA sequence: TGTGCTAGTGGTTTGGAGGGGCGAGCCTACGAGCAGTACTTC.

This clone came up a few times. This chain links TRBV2 with TRBJ2-1, with 11 nucleotides matching TRBD1. J lost 6 bases, V lost 8 bases, and 3 bases had no gene match. This CDR3 has 13 amino acids. Germline lookup yields CDR1 SNHLY and CDR2 FYNNEI. Written as DNA, the CDR3 is TGTGCCAGCCTCGGGACAGGGGGCAATGAGCAGTTCTTC. Protein sequence: CASLGTGGNEQFF.

V is TRBV6-5 and J is TRBJ2-5; 9 positions match TRBD1. The CDR3 is made up of 16 amino acids. Germline V gives CDR1 MNHEY, CDR2 SVGAGI. The V and J ends lost 0 bases and 4 bases, in that order; junction bases with no gene match: 6. The CDR3 here is CASSYSWDRVLETQYF. CDR3 bases: TGTGCCAGCAGTTACTCGTGGGACAGGGTGTTAGAGACCCAGTACTTC.

The chain carries TRBV5-4 and TRBJ2-3; TRBD2 aligns across 8 bases. Trimming removed 0 bases from V and 4 bases from J; junction bases left unmatched: 7. The CDR3 covers 16 residues. Germline V lookup: CDR1 SGHNT, CDR2 YYREEE (reference sequence). CDR3 in amino acids: CASSLVREVVSDTQYF. The CDR3 DNA sequence: TGTGCCAGCAGCTTGGTGCGGGAGGTTGTCTCAGATACGCAGTATTTT. The full variable domain, with the rest looked up from reference TRBV5-4 and TRBJ2-3, is ETGVTQSPTHLIKTRGQQVTLRCSSQSGHNTVSWYQQALGQGPQFIFQYYREEENGRGNFPPRFSGLQFPNYSSELNVNALELDDSALYLCASSLVREVVSDTQYFGPGTRLTVL.

The chain couples TRBV5-1 to TRBJ1-2; D unresolved. The V gene's germline CDR1 is SGHRS and CDR2 YFSETQ. The CDR3 is 14 amino acids. V was trimmed by 0 bases and J by 3 bases, leaving 9 bases between them. This CDR3 reads CASSLVPGDYGYTF. The CDR3 DNA is TGCGCCAGCAGCTTGGTACCGGGAGACTATGGCTACACCTTC.

A single count supports this clone. This sample also contains other DNA sequences that code for the same CDR3. This rearrangement joins TRBV6-5 to TRBJ1-1; possibly TRBD1 for D (6 bases). The CDR3 is 15 amino acids. The germline CDR1 and CDR2 sequences are MNHEY and SVGAGI. Trimming stripped 0 bases from V and 4 bases from J, with 12 bases between. CDR3 nucleotide sequence: TGTGCCAGCAGTTACTCGATACAGGGTCGCACTGAAGCTTTCTTT. Its protein is CASSYSIQGRTEAFF.

The chain carries TRBV19 and TRBJ1-2; no clear D. CDR1 and CDR2 from the germline V gene are LNHDA and SQIVND (reference sequence). The CDR3 consists of 12 residues. V lost 6 bases and J 7 bases, leaving 12 bases between the germline ends. The chain's CDR3 is CASRAGEGGYTF. CDR3 DNA: TGTGCCAGTAGGGCCGGAGAGGGTGGCTACACCTTC.

This rearrangement joins TRBV18 to TRBJ2-5; no clear D gene. V was shortened by 5 bases and J by 2 bases, with 9 bases between the two germline ends. The length of the CDR3 is 13 residues. Germline V gene sequence: CDR1 KGHSH, CDR2 LQKENI. The DNA of the CDR3 is TGTGCCAGCTCAGGCGGTAGGCAAGAGACCCAGTACTTC. It encodes CASSGGRQETQYF.

The chain links TRBV19 to TRBJ1-5; weak D call: TRBD1 (6 bases). The germline V gene has CDR1 LNHDA and CDR2 SQIVND (reference sequence). The CDR3 is 13 amino acids. V dropped 5 bases and J dropped 4 bases, with 9 bases sitting between them. Written as DNA, the CDR3 is TGTGCCAGTAGTTGGGACAATAATCAGCCCCAGCATTTT. Protein: CASSWDNNQPQHF.

The rearrangement joins TRBV29-1 to TRBJ2-7; 8 bases line up with TRBD1. Germline V lookup: CDR1 SQVTM, CDR2 ANQGSEA. J gave up 2 bases and V 7 bases, and 4 bases lay outside the gene matches. The CDR3 runs to 12 residues. The CDR3, as DNA: TGCAGCGGCAGACAGGGGACCTACGAGCAGTACTTC. Translating gives CSGRQGTYEQYF.

The CDR3 loop reads CASSRTSSQETQYF. The CDR3 bases are TGTGCCAGCAGCCGGACTAGTTCCCAAGAGACCCAGTACTTC. V usage is TRBV7-2 and J usage is TRBJ2-5; 7 nucleotides align to TRBD2. The CDR3 sequence is 14 residues long. V lost 5 bases, J lost 1 base, and 4 bases stayed unmatched. In germline, CDR1 is SGHTA, CDR2 FQGNSA. Full variable domain (outside the CDR3, taken from reference TRBV7-2 and TRBJ2-5): GAGVSQSPSNKVTEKGKDVELRCDPISGHTALYWYRQSLGQGLEFLIYFQGNSAPDKSGLPSDRFSAERTGGSVSTLTIQRTQQEDSAVYLCASSRTSSQETQYFGPGTRLLVL.

This rearrangement joins TRBV3-1 (or the pseudogene TRBV3-2) to TRBJ2-7; 8 positions match TRBD1. Per the germline V gene, CDR1 is LGHDT and CDR2 is YNNKEL (reference sequence). J gave up 0 bases and V 0 bases, and 4 bases lay outside the gene matches. The CDR3 extends over 16 amino acids. The chain's CDR3 is CASSQDQGAYSYEQYF. The CDR3 nucleotides are TGTGCCAGCAGCCAAGATCAGGGGGCTTACTCCTACGAGCAGTACTTC.

The chain is built from TRBV6-1 and TRBJ1-4; possibly TRBD1 for D (5 bases). Trimming removed 2 bases from V and 3 bases from J, with 16 bases in between. The CDR3 spans 17 residues. CDR1 and CDR2 from the germline V gene are MNHNS and SASEGT. The CDR3 reads CASSESTPGGSNEKLFF. The CDR3 DNA reads TGTGCCAGCAGTGAATCCACCCCGGGGGGGTCTAATGAAAAACTGTTTTTT.